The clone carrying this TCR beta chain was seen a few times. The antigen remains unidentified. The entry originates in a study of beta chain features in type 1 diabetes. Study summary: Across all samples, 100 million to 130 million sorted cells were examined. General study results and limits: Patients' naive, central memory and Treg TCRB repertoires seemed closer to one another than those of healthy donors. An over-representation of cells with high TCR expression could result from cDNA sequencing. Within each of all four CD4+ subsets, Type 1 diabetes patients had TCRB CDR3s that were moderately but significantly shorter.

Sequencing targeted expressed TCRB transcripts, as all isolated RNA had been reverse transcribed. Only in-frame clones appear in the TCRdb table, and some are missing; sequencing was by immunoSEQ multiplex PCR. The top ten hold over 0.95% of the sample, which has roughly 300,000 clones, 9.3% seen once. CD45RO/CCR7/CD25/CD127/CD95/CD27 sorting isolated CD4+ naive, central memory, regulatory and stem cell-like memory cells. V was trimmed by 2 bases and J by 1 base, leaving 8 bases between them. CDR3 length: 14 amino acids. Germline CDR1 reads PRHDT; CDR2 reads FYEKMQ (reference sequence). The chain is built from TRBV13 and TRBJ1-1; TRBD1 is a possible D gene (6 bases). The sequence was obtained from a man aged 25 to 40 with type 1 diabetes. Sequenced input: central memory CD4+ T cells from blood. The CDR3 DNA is TGTGCCAGCAGCTTACAGGGGTCGAACACTGAAGCTTTCTTT. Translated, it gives CASSLQGSNTEAFF.